These 20 T cell receptor beta chains were sequenced from one sample in a study of CD4 T cells in relation to SARS-CoV-2 and coronaviruses. The repertoire was sequenced with immunoSEQ multiplex PCR; TCRdb's copy has only in-frame clones and lacks some. In the table there are 55,000 to 75,000 clones, 87% of which are singletons. The unexposed donors gave CD4+ T cells in about 2010-2019, prior to COVID-19. Input material: memory CD4+ T cells from PBMCs. These receptors originate from a human donor in good health.

The chain recombines TRBV20-1 with TRBJ1-5; 9 positions agree with TRBD1. V shed 3 bases and J 2 bases; nucleotides not matched to a gene: 17. Germline values: CDR1 DFQATT, CDR2 SNEGSKA (reference sequence). This CDR3 comprises 19 residues. The chain's CDR3 is CSASPGTGLLLLGNQPQHF. The DNA of the CDR3 is TGCAGTGCTAGTCCCGGGACAGGGTTGTTGTTGTTAGGCAATCAGCCCCAGCATTTT.

The CDR3 sequence is CSARAGLGYTF. For the CDR3, the DNA is TGCAGTGCTAGAGCAGGGCTCGGCTACACCTTC. The chain joins TRBV20-1 to TRBJ1-2, with a tentative D call TRBD1 (5 bases). Germline values: CDR1 DFQATT, CDR2 SNEGSKA (reference sequence). The V end lost 1 base, the J end lost 8 bases, and 8 bases lay between the germline ends. The length of the CDR3 is 11 residues.

The chain couples TRBV19 to TRBJ1-1; weak D call: TRBD1 (5 bases). The V gene lost 8 bases and the J gene lost 7 bases, with 14 bases spanning the gap. CDR3 length: 12 residues. From germline, CDR1 is LNHDA and CDR2 SQIVND (reference sequence). The CDR3 reads CASSNKDNEAFF. The CDR3 region has the DNA TGTGCCAGTTCTAATAAGGACAATGAAGCTTTCTTT.

The chain carries TRBV30 and TRBJ1-2; tentatively, D is TRBD1 (6 bases). The V and J ends lost 2 bases and 0 bases respectively, with 10 bases between them. CDR3 length equals 14 residues. Germline V lookup: CDR1 GTSNPN, CDR2 SVGIG (reference sequence). CDR3 in amino acids: CAWSQGFSNYGYTF. The CDR3 region has the DNA TGTGCCTGGAGTCAGGGGTTTTCTAACTATGGCTACACCTTC.

V is TRBV4-1 and J is TRBJ2-3; D not resolved. Germline lookup yields CDR1 MGHRA and CDR2 YSYEKL. CDR3 length equals 14 residues. The ends were cut back, 2 bases at V and 0 bases at J, with 6 bases in the middle. CDR3 amino acids: CASSQTDSTDTQYF. The CDR3 coding sequence is TGCGCCAGCAGCCAAACGGATAGCACAGATACGCAGTATTTT.

This chain uses TRBV7-9 with TRBJ1-2; D remains ambiguous. This CDR3 spans 15 amino acids. The V end was cut by 0 bases, the J end by 6 bases, with 14 bases between. Germline assignment: CDR1 SEHNR and CDR2 FQNEAQ (reference sequence). CDR3 protein: CASSLALLVYNGYTF. CDR3 sequence (DNA): TGTGCCAGCAGCTTAGCGTTGTTAGTGTACAATGGCTACACCTTC. Together with reference TRBV7-9 and TRBJ1-2, the CDR3 gives the full variable domain: DTGVSQNPRHKITKRGQNVTFRCDPISEHNRLYWYRQTLGQGPEFLTYFQNEAQLEKSRLLSDRFSAERPKGSFSTLEIQRTEQGDSAMYLCASSLALLVYNGYTFGSGTRLTVV.

The rearrangement joins TRBV27 to TRBJ1-2; 8 bases are a match to TRBD1. The CDR3 is made up of 14 amino acids. Per the germline V gene, CDR1 is MNHEY and CDR2 is SMNVEV (reference sequence). The J segment lost 4 bases and the V segment lost 5 bases, leaving 6 bases of the junction unmatched. The CDR3: CASSQRQGTYGYTF. The CDR3 bases are TGTGCCAGCAGTCAGCGACAGGGGACCTATGGCTACACCTTC.

The genes are TRBV12-3 or TRBV12-4 and TRBJ1-5; weak D call: TRBD1 (5 bases). Deletions cut 6 bases from V and 5 bases from J, with 11 bases between. CDR3 length: 13 amino acids. CDR3 amino acids: CASSFDSDQPQHF. The CDR3 DNA sequence: TGTGCCAGCAGCTTTGACAGCGATCAGCCCCAGCATTTT.

The V gene is TRBV3-1 (or the pseudogene TRBV3-2), the J gene TRBJ2-7; D is perhaps TRBD1 (5 bases). The ends were cut back, 4 bases at V and 2 bases at J, with 12 bases in the middle. The CDR3 sequence is 14 residues long. Germline V CDR1 and CDR2: LGHDT, YNNKEL (reference sequence). The CDR3 DNA is TGTGCCAGCAGCCCATACGAGGACACCTACGAGCAGTACTTC. Residues: CASSPYEDTYEQYF.

The rearrangement joins TRBV15 to TRBJ1-6, with 8 bases fitting TRBD1. V trimming: 5 bases; J trimming: 7 bases; junction bases outside the gene matches: 4. The CDR3 sequence is 14 residues long. Per germline, CDR1 LNHNV and CDR2 YYDKDF (reference sequence). The CDR3 sequence: CATSLTGGNSPLHF. The DNA for the CDR3 is TGTGCCACCAGCCTTACAGGGGGGAATTCACCCCTCCACTTT.

The genes are TRBV10-1 and TRBJ2-5; D is unclear. CDR3 size: 18 residues. Germline V gene sequence: CDR1 WNHNN, CDR2 SYGVQD (reference sequence). V lost 2 bases, J lost 5 bases, and 24 bases lay in between. This CDR3 reads CASSEPQLGSFFRETQYF. The DNA of the CDR3 is TGCGCCAGCAGTGAGCCCCAATTGGGCAGTTTCTTTCGGGAGACCCAGTACTTC.

The chain combines TRBV7-6 with TRBJ2-5; D unclear. With 5 bases removed from V and 1 base from J, the gap between germline ends came to 14 bases. There are 15 residues in the CDR3. The V gene's germline CDR1 is SGHVS and CDR2 FNYEAQ. CDR3 protein: CASSPNTLVQETQYF. In DNA form, the CDR3 reads TGTGCCAGCAGCCCAAATACTCTCGTCCAAGAGACCCAGTACTTC.

J is TRBJ1-1 and V is TRBV6-2 or TRBV6-3; D is uncertain. V lost 6 bases to trimming and J lost 4 bases, with 15 bases between them. CDR3 length: 14 amino acids. Germline-derived CDR1 and CDR2 are MNHEY and SVGEGT. CDR3 sequence (DNA): TGTGCCAGCAGCCCTCAACTATTGAGCACTGAAGCTTTCTTT. It specifies CASSPQLLSTEAFF.

This rearrangement joins TRBV19 to TRBJ2-7; D may be TRBD1 or TRBD2 (5 bases each). The CDR3 spans 13 residues. Germline CDR1 reads LNHDA; CDR2 reads SQIVND (reference sequence). V lost 9 bases and J lost 2, with 14 bases in between. Here the CDR3 DNA reads TGTGCCAGCGGGGTCACAGGTACCTACGAGCAGTACTTC. This gives the protein CASGVTGTYEQYF.

The chain has TRBV6-6 and TRBJ1-2; a weak D match, TRBD1 (5 bases). V was clipped by 7 bases and J by 4 bases, with 10 bases between them. The CDR3 is 12 amino acids. Germline CDR1 MNHNY, CDR2 SVGAGI (reference sequence). The CDR3 DNA sequence: TGTGCCAGCACCAGAGGGGCCTATGGCTACACCTTC. It is translated as CASTRGAYGYTF.

This chain links TRBV2 with TRBJ1-6; D might be TRBD1 (5 bases). Germline lookup yields CDR1 SNHLY and CDR2 FYNNEI. V lost 6 bases, J lost 9 bases, and 15 bases lay in between. The CDR3 is 14 residues long. The CDR3 nucleotides are TGTGCCAGCAGCCGTCGGGACCGAACTTCACCCCTCCACTTT. Protein: CASSRRDRTSPLHF.

This clone was found once. The chain recombines TRBV5-1 with TRBJ2-1, with 11 bases lining up with TRBD2. Unmatched junction bases numbered 8, after V lost 4 bases and J lost 8 bases. Per the germline V gene, CDR1 is SGHRS and CDR2 is YFSETQ. The CDR3 consists of 15 residues. CDR3 sequence reads: CASSLTSGGPHEQFF. The DNA of the CDR3 is TGCGCCAGCAGCCTCACTAGCGGGGGTCCCCATGAGCAGTTCTTC.

The chain has TRBV6-2 or TRBV6-3 and TRBJ2-3; 9 nucleotides agree with TRBD2. V lost 2 bases and J lost 0; bases outside the gene matches: 3. Germline CDR1 is MNHEY and CDR2 is SVGEGT. The CDR3 runs to 16 residues. CDR3: CASSYPLAGSTDTQYF. The CDR3 DNA is TGTGCCAGCAGTTACCCGCTAGCGGGGAGCACAGATACGCAGTATTTT.

The chain employs TRBV11-3 and TRBJ2-7; 7 bases line up with TRBD1. CDR3 length: 13 amino acids. In germline, CDR1 is SGHNT, CDR2 YENEEA. V lost 1 base and J lost 3; bases outside the gene matches: 0. The DNA of the CDR3 is TGTGCCAGCAGCTTAGGGACAGGCTACGAGCAGTACTTC. It yields the protein CASSLGTGYEQYF.

This clone occurred once. V and J are TRBV9 and TRBJ2-3, with D perhaps matching TRBD1 (6 bases). V shed 0 bases and J shed 7 bases, with 12 bases lying between them. Germline V lookup: CDR1 SGDLS, CDR2 YYNGEE. This CDR3 region has 14 residues. The CDR3 region is CASSVAGTLNTQYF. DNA of the CDR3: TGTGCCAGCAGCGTAGCCGGGACACTCAATACGCAGTATTTT.